This TCR beta chain came from a study of blood T cell repertoires in COVID-19. Background on the study: Nucleic acid was either cDNA or gDNA, and it came from T cells, B-cell-depleted T cells, or PBMCs.

Trimming at V came to 3 bases and at J to 4 bases, leaving 7 bases not matched to a gene. Germline V lookup: CDR1 ENHRY, CDR2 SYGVKD. This CDR3 has 16 amino acids. Clones were read by immunoSEQ multiplex PCR, and TCRdb kept only the in-frame ones, dropping some. The sample shows around 140,000 clones, 75% to 90% of them seen only once. Participant-given clinical history determined each cohort assignment. This TCR derives from a middle-aged woman who had been exposed to COVID-19. The specimen sequenced was PBMCs or T cells enriched from blood (not recorded which). This chain connects TRBV10-3 to TRBJ2-1; 9 nucleotides align to TRBD2. The CDR3 protein is CAISEPREGRYNEQFF. The DNA for the CDR3 is TGTGCCATCAGTGAACCGCGGGAGGGCCGATACAATGAGCAGTTCTTC.